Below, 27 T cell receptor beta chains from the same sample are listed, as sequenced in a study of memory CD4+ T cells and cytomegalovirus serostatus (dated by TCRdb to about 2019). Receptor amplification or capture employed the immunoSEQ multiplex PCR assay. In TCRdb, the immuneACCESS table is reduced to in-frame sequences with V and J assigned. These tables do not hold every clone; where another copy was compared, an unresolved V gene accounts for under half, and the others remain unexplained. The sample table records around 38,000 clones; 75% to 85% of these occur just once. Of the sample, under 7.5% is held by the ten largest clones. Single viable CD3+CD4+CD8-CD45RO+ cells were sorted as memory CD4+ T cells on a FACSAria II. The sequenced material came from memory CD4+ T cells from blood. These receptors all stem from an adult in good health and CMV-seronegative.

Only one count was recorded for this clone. The CDR3 sequence is CASSPAGQVSGANVLTF. The DNA of the CDR3 is TGTGCCAGTAGCCCAGCGGGACAAGTATCTGGGGCCAACGTCCTGACTTTC. The V gene is TRBV19, the J gene TRBJ2-6; possible D gene TRBD2, 7 bases. This CDR3 has 17 amino acids. The germline V gene has CDR1 LNHDA and CDR2 SQIVND (reference sequence). V gave up 6 bases and J gave up 1 base, with 16 bases separating them.

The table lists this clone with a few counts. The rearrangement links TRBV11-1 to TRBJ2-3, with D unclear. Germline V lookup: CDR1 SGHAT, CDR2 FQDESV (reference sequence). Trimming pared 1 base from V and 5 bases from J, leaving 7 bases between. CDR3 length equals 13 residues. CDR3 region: CASSLGSGDTQYF. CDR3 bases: TGTGCCAGCAGCTTAGGCTCGGGAGATACGCAGTATTTT.

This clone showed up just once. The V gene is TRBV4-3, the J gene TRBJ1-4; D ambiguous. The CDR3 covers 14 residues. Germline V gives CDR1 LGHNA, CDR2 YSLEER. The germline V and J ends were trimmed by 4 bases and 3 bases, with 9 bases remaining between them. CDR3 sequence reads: CASSPDGANEKLFF. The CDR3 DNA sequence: TGCGCCAGCAGCCCGGACGGAGCTAATGAAAAACTGTTTTTT.

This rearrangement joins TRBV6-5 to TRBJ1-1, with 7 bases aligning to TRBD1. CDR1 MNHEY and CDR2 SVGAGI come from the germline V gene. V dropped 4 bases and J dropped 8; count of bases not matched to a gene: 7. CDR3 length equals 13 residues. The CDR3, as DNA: TGTGCCAGCAGTTTTACGATGGACAGGGAAGCTTTCTTT. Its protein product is CASSFTMDREAFF.

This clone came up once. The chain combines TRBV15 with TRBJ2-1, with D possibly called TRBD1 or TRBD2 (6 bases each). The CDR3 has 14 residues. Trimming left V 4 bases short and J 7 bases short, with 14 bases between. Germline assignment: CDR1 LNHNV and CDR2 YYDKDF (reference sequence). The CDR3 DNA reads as TGTGCCACCAGCAAGGGGGGATTTGGGAATGAGCAGTTCTTC. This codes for CATSKGGFGNEQFF.

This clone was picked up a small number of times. CDR3: CASSQDTGAGETQYF. As DNA, the CDR3 is TGCGCCAGCAGCCAAGATACAGGGGCGGGCGAGACCCAGTACTTC. V and J are TRBV4-3 and TRBJ2-5; the match to TRBD1 covers 7 bases. V lost 0 bases, J lost 5 bases, and 6 bases stayed unmatched. Looked up from germline, CDR1 is LGHNA and CDR2 is YSLEER. The CDR3 consists of 15 residues.

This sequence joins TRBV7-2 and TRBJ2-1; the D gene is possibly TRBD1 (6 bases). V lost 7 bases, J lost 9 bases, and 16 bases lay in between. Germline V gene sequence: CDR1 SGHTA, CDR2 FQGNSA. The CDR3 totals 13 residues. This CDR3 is CASTFDRRVEQFF. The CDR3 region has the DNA TGTGCCAGCACCTTCGACAGGCGTGTTGAGCAGTTCTTC.

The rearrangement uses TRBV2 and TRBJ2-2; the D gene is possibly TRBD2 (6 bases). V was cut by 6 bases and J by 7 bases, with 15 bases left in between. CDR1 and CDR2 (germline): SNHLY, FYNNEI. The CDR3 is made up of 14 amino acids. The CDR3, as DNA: TGTGCCAGCAGGGGGGATAGCGGAAACGGGGAGCTGTTTTTT. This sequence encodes CASRGDSGNGELFF.

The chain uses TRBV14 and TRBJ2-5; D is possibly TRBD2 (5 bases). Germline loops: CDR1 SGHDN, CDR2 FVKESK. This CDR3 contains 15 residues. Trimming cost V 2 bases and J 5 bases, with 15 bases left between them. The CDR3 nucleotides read TGTGCCAGCAGCCAAAGGCGGACTGATCCGGAGACCCAGTACTTC. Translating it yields CASSQRRTDPETQYF.

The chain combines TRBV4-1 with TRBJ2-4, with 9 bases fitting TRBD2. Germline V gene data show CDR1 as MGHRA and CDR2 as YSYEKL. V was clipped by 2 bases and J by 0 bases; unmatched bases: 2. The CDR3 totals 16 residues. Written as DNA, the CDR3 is TGCGCCAGCAGCCAACCACTAGCGGGAGCCAAAAACATTCAGTACTTC. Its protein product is CASSQPLAGAKNIQYF.

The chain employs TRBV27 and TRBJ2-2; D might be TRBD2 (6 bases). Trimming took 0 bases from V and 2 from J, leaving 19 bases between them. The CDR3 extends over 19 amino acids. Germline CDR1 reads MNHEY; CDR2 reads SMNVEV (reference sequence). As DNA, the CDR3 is TGTGCCAGCAGTTTATCGTCACCAACGCCCGCGGGAAACACCGGGGAGCTGTTTTTT. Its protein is CASSLSSPTPAGNTGELFF.

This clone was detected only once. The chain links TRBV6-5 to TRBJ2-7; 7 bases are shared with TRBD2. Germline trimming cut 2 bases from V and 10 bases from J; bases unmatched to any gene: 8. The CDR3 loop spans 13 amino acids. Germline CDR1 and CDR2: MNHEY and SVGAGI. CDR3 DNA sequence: TGTGCCAGCAGTTACACCCGGGAGGACCCTCAGTACTTC. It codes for CASSYTREDPQYF.

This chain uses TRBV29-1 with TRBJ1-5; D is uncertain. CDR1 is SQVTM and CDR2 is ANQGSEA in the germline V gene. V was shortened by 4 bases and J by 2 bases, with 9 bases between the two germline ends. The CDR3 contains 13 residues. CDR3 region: CSVAASGNQPQHF. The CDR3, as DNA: TGCAGCGTTGCGGCTTCGGGCAATCAGCCCCAGCATTTT.

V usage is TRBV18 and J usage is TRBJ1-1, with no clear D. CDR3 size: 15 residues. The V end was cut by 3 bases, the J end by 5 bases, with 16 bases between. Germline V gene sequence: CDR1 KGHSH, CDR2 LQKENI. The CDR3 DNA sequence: TGTGCCAGCTCACCGTCTATAAAATTAGGGACTGAAGCTTTCTTT. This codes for CASSPSIKLGTEAFF. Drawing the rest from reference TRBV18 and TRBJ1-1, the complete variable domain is NAGVMQNPRHLVRRRGQEARLRCSPMKGHSHVYWYRQLPEEGLKFMVYLQKENIIDESGMPKERFSAEFPKEGPSILRIQQVVRGDSAAYFCASSPSIKLGTEAFFGQGTRLTVV.

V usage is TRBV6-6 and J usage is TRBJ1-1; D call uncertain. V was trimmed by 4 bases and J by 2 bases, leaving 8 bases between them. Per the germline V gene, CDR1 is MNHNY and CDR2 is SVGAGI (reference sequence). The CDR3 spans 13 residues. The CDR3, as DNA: TGTGCCAGCAGTTCTCAGGTCAACACTGAAGCTTTCTTT. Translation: CASSSQVNTEAFF.

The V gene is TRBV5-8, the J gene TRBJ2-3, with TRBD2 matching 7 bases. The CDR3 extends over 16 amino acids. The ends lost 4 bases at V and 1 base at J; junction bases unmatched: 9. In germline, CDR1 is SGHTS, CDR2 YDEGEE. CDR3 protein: CASSPELAGGTDTQYF. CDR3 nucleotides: TGTGCCAGCAGCCCGGAACTTGCGGGAGGCACAGATACGCAGTATTTT.

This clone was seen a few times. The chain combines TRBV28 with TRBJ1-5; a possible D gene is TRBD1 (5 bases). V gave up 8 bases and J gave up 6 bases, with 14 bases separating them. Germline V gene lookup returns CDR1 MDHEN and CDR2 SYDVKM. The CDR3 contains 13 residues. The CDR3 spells CASQRTILQPQHF. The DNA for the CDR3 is TGTGCCAGCCAACGGACAATTCTTCAGCCCCAGCATTTT. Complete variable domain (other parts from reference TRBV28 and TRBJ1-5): DVKVTQSSRYLVKRTGEKVFLECVQDMDHENMFWYRQDPGLGLRLIYFSYDVKMKEKGDIPEGYSVSREKKERFSLILESASTNQTSMYLCASQRTILQPQHFGDGTRLSIL.

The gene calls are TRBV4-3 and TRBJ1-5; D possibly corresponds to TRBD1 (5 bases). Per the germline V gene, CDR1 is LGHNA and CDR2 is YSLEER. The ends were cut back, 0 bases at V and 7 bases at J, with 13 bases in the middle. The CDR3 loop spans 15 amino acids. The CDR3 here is CASSQDFGGGQPQHF. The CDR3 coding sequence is TGCGCCAGCAGCCAAGATTTCGGGGGAGGACAGCCCCAGCATTTT.

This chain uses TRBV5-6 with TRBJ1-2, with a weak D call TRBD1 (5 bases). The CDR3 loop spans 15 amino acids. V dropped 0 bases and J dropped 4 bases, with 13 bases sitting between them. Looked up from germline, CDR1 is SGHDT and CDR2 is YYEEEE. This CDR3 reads CASSLAAGRGYGYTF. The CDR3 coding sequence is TGTGCCAGCAGCTTGGCGGCAGGGAGAGGCTATGGCTACACCTTC.

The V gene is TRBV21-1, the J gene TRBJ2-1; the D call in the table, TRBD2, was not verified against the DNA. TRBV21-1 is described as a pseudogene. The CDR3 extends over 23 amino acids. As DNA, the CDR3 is TGTGCCAGCAGCAAAGGAGGACTAGCGGGAGGACGTGGGCCCCAATCCCCCTACAATGAGCAGTTCTTC. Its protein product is CASSKGGLAGGRGPQSPYNEQFF.

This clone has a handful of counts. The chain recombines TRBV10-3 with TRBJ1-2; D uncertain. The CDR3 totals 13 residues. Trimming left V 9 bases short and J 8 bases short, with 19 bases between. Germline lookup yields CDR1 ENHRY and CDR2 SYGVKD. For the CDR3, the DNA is TGTGCCATTAACTCCGGGTTTGATGAGGGCTACACCTTC. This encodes CAINSGFDEGYTF.

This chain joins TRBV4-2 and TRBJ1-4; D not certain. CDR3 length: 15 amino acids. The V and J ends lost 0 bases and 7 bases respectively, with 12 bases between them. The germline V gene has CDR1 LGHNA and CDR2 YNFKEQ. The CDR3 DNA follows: TGTGCCAGCAGCCAAGATGGTCGAATGGGTGAAAAACTGTTTTTT. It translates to CASSQDGRMGEKLFF.

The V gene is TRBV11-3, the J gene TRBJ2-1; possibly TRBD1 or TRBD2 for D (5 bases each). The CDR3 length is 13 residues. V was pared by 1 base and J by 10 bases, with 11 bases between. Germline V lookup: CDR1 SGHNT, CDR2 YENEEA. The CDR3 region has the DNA TGTGCCAGCAGCTTAGTAACATGGGGGGAGCAGTTCTTC. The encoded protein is CASSLVTWGEQFF.

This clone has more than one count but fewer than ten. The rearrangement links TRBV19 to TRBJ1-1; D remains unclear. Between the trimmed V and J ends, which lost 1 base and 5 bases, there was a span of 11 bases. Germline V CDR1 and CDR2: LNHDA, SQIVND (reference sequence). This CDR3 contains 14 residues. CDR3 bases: TGTGCCAGTAGTATAGCAAGAGGGCGGACTGAAGCTTTCTTT. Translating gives CASSIARGRTEAFF.

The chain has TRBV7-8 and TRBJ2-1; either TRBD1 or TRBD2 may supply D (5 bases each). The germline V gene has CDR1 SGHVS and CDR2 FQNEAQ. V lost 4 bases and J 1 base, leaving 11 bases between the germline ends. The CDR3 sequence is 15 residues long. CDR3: CASSSGGWSYNEQFF. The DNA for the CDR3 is TGTGCCAGCAGCTCTGGGGGATGGTCCTACAATGAGCAGTTCTTC.

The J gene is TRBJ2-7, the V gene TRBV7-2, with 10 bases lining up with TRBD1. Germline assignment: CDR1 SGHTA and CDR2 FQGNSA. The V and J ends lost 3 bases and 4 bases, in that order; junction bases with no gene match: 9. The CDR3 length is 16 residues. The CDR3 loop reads CASSFSRTGGAYEQYF. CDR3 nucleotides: TGTGCCAGCAGCTTTAGCAGGACAGGGGGGGCTTACGAGCAGTACTTC.

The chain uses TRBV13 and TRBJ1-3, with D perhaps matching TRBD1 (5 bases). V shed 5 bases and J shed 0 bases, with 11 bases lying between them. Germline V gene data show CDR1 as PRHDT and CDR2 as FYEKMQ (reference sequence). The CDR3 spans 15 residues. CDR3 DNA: TGTGCCAGCAGCCGAGGGACGGCCTCTGGAAACACCATATATTTT. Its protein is CASSRGTASGNTIYF. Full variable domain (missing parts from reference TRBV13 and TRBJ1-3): AAGVIQSPRHLIKEKRETATLKCYPIPRHDTVYWYQQGPGQDPQFLISFYEKMQSDKGSIPDRFSAQQFSDYHSELNMSSLELGDSALYFCASSRGTASGNTIYFGEGSWLTVV.